This T cell receptor beta chain was found in a study of tumor-infiltrating lymphocytes in primary liver carcinoma. Study-wide results and limits: Whereas tumor region pairs overlapped more, tumor-adjacent and tumor-blood pairs overlapped less. Tumors reached a significantly greater top-250-clone fraction than blood did (p = 0.039).

Unsorted whole blood yielded the blood RNA, and germline DNA was also extracted. Germline V gene data show CDR1 as SGHRS and CDR2 as YFSETQ. The CDR3 totals 14 residues. V was pared by 5 bases and J by 5 bases, with 16 bases between. Remarks on this clonotype: Antigen: not known.

A constant-region primer served to make TCR beta cDNA from about 500 ng total RNA. Researchers made the TCR beta libraries by running three nested multiplex PCR rounds with slightly modified ARM-PCR. A C-beta reverse primer and TRBV1-TRBV30 forward primers served in each of the first two PCR rounds, at approximately 10 cycles apiece. TCRdb reprocessed the multiplex PCR reads with MiXCR, giving one entry per CDR3 protein. The top ten clones hold 72% of a sample with 180,000 or so distinct CDR3 sequences, roughly 60% of them seen once. The chain combines TRBV5-1 with TRBJ1-1; maybe TRBD1 (5 bases). This TCR was recovered from a man aged 35 to 55 with primary liver carcinoma and hepatitis B virus infection. The source material was peripheral blood. The CDR3 bases are TGCGCCAGCAGTCGGGACCTTTTTCGGACTGAAGCTTTCTTT. Translation gives CASSRDLFRTEAFF.